This TCR beta chain is drawn from a study of blood T cells in healthy people across ages. This clonotype was detected only a few times. Sample-barcoded 5' priming and a J-beta primer mix drove a second PCR of roughly 7 to 11 cycles. From the 5' RACE reads, TCRdb called clonotypes with MiXCR, one entry per CDR3 protein. Of about 1 million distinct CDR3 sequences in the sample, 40% to 45% were seen once. Material for sequencing was blood. The TCR sequence derives from an older woman in good health.

The CDR3 nucleotides are TGTGCCAGCAGCTTTGGCGGGACACTGAACACCGGGGAGCTGTTTTTT. Translated: CASSFGGTLNTGELFF. The V and J genes are TRBV7-2 and TRBJ2-2; D is possibly TRBD1 or TRBD2 (6 bases each). There are 16 residues in the CDR3. Trimming shortened V by 3 bases and J by 1 base, and 12 bases separated the two germline ends. Per germline, CDR1 SGHTA and CDR2 FQGNSA.